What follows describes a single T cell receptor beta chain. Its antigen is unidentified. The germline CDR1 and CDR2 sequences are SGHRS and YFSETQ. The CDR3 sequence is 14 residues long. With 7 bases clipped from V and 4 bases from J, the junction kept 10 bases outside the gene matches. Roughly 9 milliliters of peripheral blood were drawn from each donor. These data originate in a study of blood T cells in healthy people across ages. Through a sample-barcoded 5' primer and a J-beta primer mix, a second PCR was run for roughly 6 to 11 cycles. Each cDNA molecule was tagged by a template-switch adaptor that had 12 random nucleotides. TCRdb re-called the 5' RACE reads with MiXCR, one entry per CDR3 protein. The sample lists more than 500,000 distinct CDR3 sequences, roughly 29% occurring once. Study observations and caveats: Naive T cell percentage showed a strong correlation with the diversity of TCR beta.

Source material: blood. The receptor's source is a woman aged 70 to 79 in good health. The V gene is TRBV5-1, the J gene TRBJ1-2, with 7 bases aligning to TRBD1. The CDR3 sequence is CASQPSGGVYGYTF. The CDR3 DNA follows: TGCGCCAGCCAGCCCTCAGGGGGAGTCTATGGCTACACCTTC.